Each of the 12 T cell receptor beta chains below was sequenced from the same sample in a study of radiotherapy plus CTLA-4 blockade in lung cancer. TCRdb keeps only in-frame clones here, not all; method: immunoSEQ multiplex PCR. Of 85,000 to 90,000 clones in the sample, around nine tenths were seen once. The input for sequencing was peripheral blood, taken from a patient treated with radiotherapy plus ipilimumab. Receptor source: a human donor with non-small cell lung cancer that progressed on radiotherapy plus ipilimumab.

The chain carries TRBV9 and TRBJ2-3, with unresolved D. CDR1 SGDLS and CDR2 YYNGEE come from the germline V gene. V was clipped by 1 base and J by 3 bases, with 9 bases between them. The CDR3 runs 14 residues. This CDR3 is CASSVRPGTDTQYF. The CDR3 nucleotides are TGTGCCAGCAGCGTACGACCAGGAACAGATACGCAGTATTTT.

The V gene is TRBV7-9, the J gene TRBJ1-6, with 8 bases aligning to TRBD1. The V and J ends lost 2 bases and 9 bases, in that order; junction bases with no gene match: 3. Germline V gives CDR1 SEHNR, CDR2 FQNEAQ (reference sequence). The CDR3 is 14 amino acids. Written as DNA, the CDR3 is TGTGCCAGCAGCTTACCAGGGGGCACTTCACCCCTCCACTTT. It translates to CASSLPGGTSPLHF.

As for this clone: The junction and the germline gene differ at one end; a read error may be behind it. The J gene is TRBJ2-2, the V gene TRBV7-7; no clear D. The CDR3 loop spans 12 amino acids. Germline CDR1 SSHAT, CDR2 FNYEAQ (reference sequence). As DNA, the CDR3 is TGTGCTAGCAGCTTAGGGTCCGGGGAGCTGTTTTTT. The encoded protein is CASSLGSGELFF.

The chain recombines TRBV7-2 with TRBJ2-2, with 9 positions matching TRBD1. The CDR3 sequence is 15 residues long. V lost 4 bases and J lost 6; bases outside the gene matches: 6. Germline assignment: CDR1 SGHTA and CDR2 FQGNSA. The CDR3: CASSYRGRWPGELFF. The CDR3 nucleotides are TGTGCCAGCAGCTACAGGGGGCGCTGGCCCGGGGAGCTGTTTTTT.

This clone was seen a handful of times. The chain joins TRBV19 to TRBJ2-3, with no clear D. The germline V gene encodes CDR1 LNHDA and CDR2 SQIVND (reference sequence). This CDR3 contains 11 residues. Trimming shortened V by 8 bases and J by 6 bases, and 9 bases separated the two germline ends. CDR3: CASGSADTQYF. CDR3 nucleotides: TGTGCCAGTGGATCCGCCGATACGCAGTATTTT.

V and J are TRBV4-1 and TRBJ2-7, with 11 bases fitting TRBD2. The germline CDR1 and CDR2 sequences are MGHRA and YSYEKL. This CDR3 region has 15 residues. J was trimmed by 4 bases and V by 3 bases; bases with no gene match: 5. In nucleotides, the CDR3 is TGCGCCAGCAGCCATGCTAGCGGGGGGTTATACGAGCAGTACTTC. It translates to CASSHASGGLYEQYF.

CDR3 sequence (DNA): TGTGCCAGCAGCCAAGATTTCCCTGGACAGGGGGCGGGGAATGAGCAGTTCTTC. Translated, it gives CASSQDFPGQGAGNEQFF. V is TRBV4-2 and J is TRBJ2-1; 11 bases align to TRBD1. The CDR3 runs to 18 residues. With V trimmed by 0 bases and J by 7 bases, 11 bases remained unmatched. The germline gives CDR1 LGHNA, CDR2 YNFKEQ.

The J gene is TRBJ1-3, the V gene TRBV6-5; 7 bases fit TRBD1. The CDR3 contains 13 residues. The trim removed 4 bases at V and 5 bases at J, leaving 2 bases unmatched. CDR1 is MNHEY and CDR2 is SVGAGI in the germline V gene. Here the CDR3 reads CASSSQGRNTIYF. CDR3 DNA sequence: TGTGCCAGCAGTTCACAGGGGAGAAACACCATATATTTT.

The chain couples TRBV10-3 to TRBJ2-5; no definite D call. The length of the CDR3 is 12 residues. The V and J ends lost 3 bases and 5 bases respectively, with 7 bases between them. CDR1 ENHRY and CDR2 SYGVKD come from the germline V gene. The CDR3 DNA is TGTGCCATCAGTGATGGGATGGAGACCCAGTACTTC. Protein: CAISDGMETQYF.

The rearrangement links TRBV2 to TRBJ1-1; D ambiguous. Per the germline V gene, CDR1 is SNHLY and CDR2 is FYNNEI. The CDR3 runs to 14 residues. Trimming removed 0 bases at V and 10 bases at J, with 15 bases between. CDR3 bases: TGTGCCAGCAGTGAAGCGGGAAGGGCGCTGACAGCTTTCTTT. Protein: CASSEAGRALTAFF.

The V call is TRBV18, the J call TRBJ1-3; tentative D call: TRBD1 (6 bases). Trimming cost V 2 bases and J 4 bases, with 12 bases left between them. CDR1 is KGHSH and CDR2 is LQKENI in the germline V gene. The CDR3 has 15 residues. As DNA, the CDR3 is TGTGCCAGCTCACCAGGGACACTTTCCGGAAACACCATATATTTT. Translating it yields CASSPGTLSGNTIYF. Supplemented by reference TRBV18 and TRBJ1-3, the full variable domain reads NAGVMQNPRHLVRRRGQEARLRCSPMKGHSHVYWYRQLPEEGLKFMVYLQKENIIDESGMPKERFSAEFPKEGPSILRIQQVVRGDSAAYFCASSPGTLSGNTIYFGEGSWLTVV.

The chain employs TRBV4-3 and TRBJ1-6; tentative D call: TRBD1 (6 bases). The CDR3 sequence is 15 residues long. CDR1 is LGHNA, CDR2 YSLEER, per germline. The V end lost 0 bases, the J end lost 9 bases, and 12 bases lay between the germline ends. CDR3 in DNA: TGCGCCAGCAGCCAAGAGGGGGCAGGGGCTTCACCCCTCCACTTT. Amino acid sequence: CASSQEGAGASPLHF.